This T cell receptor beta chain was documented in a study of CXCR3-negative and CXCR3-positive naive CD8 T cells. Study outcomes and limitations: Hydrophobicity of TRB CDR3s was greater in CXCR3-positive naive cells than in CXCR3-negative naive cells.

Germline assignment: CDR1 MRHNA and CDR2 SNTAGT. CDR3 length: 13 residues. Libraries were UMI-labeled 5' RACE TRB cDNA. From the 5' RACE reads, TCRdb lists one entry per CDR3 protein and no DNA. In all, the sample yields 75,000 to 100,000 distinct CDR3 sequences. On this clonotype: The antigen remains undetermined.

The sequencing input was naive CXCR3+ CD8+ T cells from blood. The subset: CD45RO-CCR7+CD27+CD95- naive CD8+ T cells expressing CXCR3 (TNR3+). The chain recombines TRBV6-4 with TRBJ1-2. This receptor was obtained from a human donor in good health. Some clones in this sample may be carry-over from other donors' samples. Here the CDR3 reads CASSDSVSSGYTF.